The TCR beta chain under discussion was sequenced for a study of CD8 T cells in ankylosing spondylitis. Broader study findings: Some of the motif variants had earlier been found in reactive arthritis patients' fluid and blood.

Regarding this clonotype: Its antigen remains unidentified.

The CDR3 loop spans 14 amino acids. The V gene's germline CDR1 is MNHEY and CDR2 SVGAGI. V was trimmed by 4 bases and J by 6 bases, leaving 14 bases between them. Library preparation for TCR beta used quantitative 5'-RACE with molecular barcodes. Each CDR3 protein is one row after TCRdb ran MiXCR on the 5' RACE reads. The top ten hold around 7.6% of the sample, which has about 160,000 distinct CDR3 sequences, around 20% seen once. Sequenced input: blood, either unsorted or a sorted T cell fraction (not recorded which). This sequence originates from a male donor with ankylosing spondylitis or in good health (not recorded which). The chain links TRBV6-5 to TRBJ2-3; D is perhaps TRBD1 (6 bases). The CDR3 DNA is TGTGCCAGCAGTTCGGTCATGGGGGCTGATACGCAGTATTTT. It codes for CASSSVMGADTQYF.